These T cell receptor beta chains were read from a single sample in a study of T-cell reconstitution after alpha-beta-depleted transplantation in children. TCRdb passed the PCR reads through MiXCR, listing each CDR3 protein once. The repertoire holds 90,000 to 130,000 distinct CDR3 sequences, with approximately 10% as singletons. Sequenced material: PBMCs from the stem cell graft donor, taken from the stem cell graft. These receptors were taken from a human donor who donated a stem cell graft to a child with acute lymphoblastic leukemia. The CDR3 runs from the conserved cysteine through the conserved F or W. A D gene is named only where the DNA matches it firmly. Expanded clones get a size class; other rows say once, few or many, or leave the size out.

d_call clone_size j_call v_call cdr3_aa cdr3_nt
. many TRBJ2-7 TRBV13 CASSLVSGGGSYEQYF TGTGCCAGCAGCTTAGTTTCAGGGGGCGGGAGCTACGAGCAGTACTTC
. many TRBJ1-4 TRBV4-3 CASSPVRANEKLFF TGCGCCAGCAGCCCCGTTCGGGCTAATGAAAAACTGTTTTTT
. once TRBJ1-1 TRBV2 CASSERYTEAFF TGTGCCAGCAGTGAACGGTACACTGAAGCTTTCTTT
. . TRBJ2-2 TRBV30 CAWSGNTYTGELFF TGTGCCTGGAGTGGAAACACCTACACCGGGGAGCTGTTTTTT
. many TRBJ2-7 TRBV11-2 CASSLGSSMGLDKGEQYF TGTGCCAGCAGCCTGGGTTCATCCATGGGGCTGGATAAGGGAGAGCAGTACTTC
. many TRBJ2-5 TRBV15 CATSREGRDRETQYF TGTGCCACCAGCAGAGAAGGCAGAGACCGAGAGACCCAGTACTTC
. . TRBJ2-2 TRBV19 CASSKTQGGGELFF TGTGCCAGTAGTAAAACCCAGGGCGGCGGGGAGCTGTTTTTT
. many TRBJ2-6 TRBV7-9 CASSRGDIGANVLTF TGTGCCAGCAGCCGTGGGGACATTGGGGCCAACGTCCTGACTTTC
TRBD1 many TRBJ2-7 TRBV27 CASSDLPTGTSYEQYF TGTGCCAGCAGTGACCTCCCGACAGGGACCTCCTACGAGCAGTACTTC
. many TRBJ2-1 TRBV7-2 CASSLGSGSSYNEQFF TGTGCCAGCAGCTTAGGAAGCGGTAGCTCCTACAATGAGCAGTTCTTC
TRBD2 many TRBJ2-5 TRBV12-3/TRBV12-4 CASSLLAVQETQYF TGTGCCAGCAGTCTACTAGCGGTCCAAGAGACCCAGTACTTC
. . TRBJ1-4 TRBV20-1 CSGTRRGTNEKLFF TGCAGTGGTACACGCAGGGGAACTAATGAAAAACTGTTTTTT
TRBD1 once TRBJ1-4 TRBV7-9 CASSLGRTGYGEKLFF TGTGCCAGCAGCTTAGGCCGGACAGGGTATGGTGAAAAACTGTTTTTT
TRBD2 many TRBJ2-1 TRBV19 CASSFGLAGAAGEQFF TGTGCCAGTAGTTTCGGACTAGCGGGAGCAGCGGGTGAGCAGTTCTTC
TRBD1 many TRBJ2-3 TRBV7-9 CASRKPGQVTDTQYF TGTGCCAGCAGGAAACCGGGACAGGTCACAGATACGCAGTATTTT
. many TRBJ1-2 TRBV29-1 CSVEDPPYGYTF TGCAGCGTTGAAGATCCCCCGTATGGCTACACCTTC
TRBD1 many TRBJ1-4 TRBV12-3/TRBV12-4 CASSSGQGGTNEKLFF TGTGCCAGCAGTTCGGGACAGGGGGGAACTAATGAAAAACTGTTTTTT
. many TRBJ2-3 TRBV7-9 CASSPKGVPDTQYF TGTGCCAGCAGCCCCAAAGGGGTACCAGATACGCAGTATTTT
TRBD1 many TRBJ1-2 TRBV4-2 CASRQGASDYGYTF TGTGCCAGCAGACAGGGGGCTTCCGACTATGGCTACACCTTC
. many TRBJ2-3 TRBV7-9 CASSSWTTKSPRFSTDTQYF TGTGCCAGCAGCTCCTGGACTACTAAATCCCCCCGCTTCTCCACAGATACGCAGTATTTT
. . TRBJ2-5 TRBV30 CAWSVLDMEETQYF TGTGCCTGGAGTGTCCTGGACATGGAAGAGACCCAGTACTTC
. many TRBJ2-4 TRBV18 CASSPSGTQDPKNIQYF TGTGCCAGCTCACCCTCCGGGACACAGGATCCCAAAAACATTCAGTACTTC
TRBD1 many TRBJ2-7 TRBV29-1 CSVASDRASYEQYF TGCAGCGTCGCTTCTGACAGGGCCTCCTACGAGCAGTACTTC
TRBD2 many TRBJ2-2 TRBV19 CASSTRTRTNTGELFF TGTGCCAGTAGTACTCGGACTAGGACGAACACCGGGGAGCTGTTTTTT